A single sample is the source of the 25 T cell receptor beta chains below, sequenced in a study of T-cell memory formation after mild COVID-19. TCRdb ran MiXCR on the 5' RACE reads and lists one entry per CDR3 protein. The sample includes 300,000 or so distinct CDR3 sequences, around 15% of them seen just once. Sample: PBMCs or a T cell subset sorted from them (not recorded which). All receptors come from a man aged 18 to 35 who had mild COVID-19 (a few samples of this study predate the infection). Cell type and time point are not known.

Ten or more counts support this clonotype. This chain links TRBV19 with TRBJ2-4; D may be TRBD2 (5 bases). The CDR3 runs 14 residues. Trimming cost V 2 bases and J 2 bases, with 7 bases left between them. Germline-derived CDR1 and CDR2 are LNHDA and SQIVND (reference sequence). DNA for the CDR3: TGTGCCAGTAGTATAACGGGATCCAAAAACATTCAGTACTTC. Its protein is CASSITGSKNIQYF.

This clonotype was picked up a small number of times. A junction end diverges from the germline sequence, so it may reflect a read error. This sequence joins TRBV5-6 and TRBJ1-1; D may be TRBD1 (6 bases). This CDR3 is built from 13 residues. Germline V lookup: CDR1 SGHDT, CDR2 YYEEEE. The CDR3 reads CASSLVGGPEAFF. CDR3 coding DNA: TGTGCCAGCAGCTTGGTTGGGGGCCCTGAGGCTTTCTTT. Variable domain in full (rest from reference TRBV5-6 and TRBJ1-1): DAGVTQSPTHLIKTRGQQVTLRCSPKSGHDTVSWYQQALGQGPQFIFQYYEEEERQRGNFPDRFSGHQFPNYSSELNVNALLLGDSALYLCASSLVGGPEAFFGQGTRLTVV.

This clonotype has a handful of counts. The rearrangement joins TRBV7-8 to TRBJ2-2; possible D gene TRBD2, 5 bases. V lost 2 bases to trimming and J lost 0 bases, with 10 bases between them. The CDR3 runs 16 residues. The germline V gene has CDR1 SGHVS and CDR2 FQNEAQ. The CDR3, as DNA: TGTGCCAGCAGCTTACGAGGGTTAGCGAACACCGGGGAGCTGTTTTTT. It translates to CASSLRGLANTGELFF.

This chain links TRBV10-3 with TRBJ1-3; TRBD1 might be the D (5 bases). Trimming took off 5 bases at V and 4 bases at J, with 6 bases between the two ends. The germline CDR1 and CDR2 sequences are ENHRY and SYGVKD. This CDR3 comprises 12 residues. The CDR3 loop reads CAISRTGNTIYF. CDR3 nucleotide sequence: TGTGCCATCAGTCGGACAGGAAACACCATATATTTT.

This clonotype showed up just once. This chain uses TRBV20-1 with TRBJ2-7; D may be TRBD2 (6 bases). V lost 6 bases to trimming and J lost 6 bases, with 18 bases between them. Looked up from germline, CDR1 is DFQATT and CDR2 is SNEGSKA (reference sequence). CDR3 length equals 13 residues. In nucleotides, the CDR3 is TGCAGTGCCAGAAGGGGAGGATCTTCCGAGCAGTACTTC. This gives the protein CSARRGGSSEQYF.

There are a few counts of this clonotype. The J gene is TRBJ2-5, the V gene TRBV4-2, with D tentatively TRBD2 (6 bases). CDR3 size: 17 residues. V lost 3 bases and J 2 bases, leaving 19 bases between the germline ends. CDR1 and CDR2 from the germline V gene are LGHNA and YNFKEQ. CDR3 nucleotide sequence: TGTGCCAGCAGCCAGACTGACCTACCGGGACTTCAAGAGACCCAGTACTTC. Amino acids: CASSQTDLPGLQETQYF.

This clonotype was counted only a few times. The chain uses TRBV20-1 and TRBJ1-1; no definite D call. Germline V gene lookup returns CDR1 DFQATT and CDR2 SNEGSKA (reference sequence). This CDR3 is built from 12 residues. V was cut by 3 bases and J by 0 bases, with 5 bases left in between. CDR3 nucleotide sequence: TGCAGTGCTAGGCGGATGAACACTGAAGCTTTCTTT. It yields the protein CSARRMNTEAFF.

The chain couples TRBV4-3 to TRBJ2-2, with 8 bases aligning to TRBD2. The CDR3 has 16 residues. In germline, CDR1 is LGHNA, CDR2 YSLEER. The J segment lost 6 bases and the V segment lost 0 bases, leaving 6 bases of the junction unmatched. DNA of the CDR3: TGCGCCAGCAGCCAAGAAGCGGGGGTTAGCGCCGGGGAGCTGTTTTTT. It codes for CASSQEAGVSAGELFF.

This clonotype turned up a few times. V gene TRBV4-2 combines with J gene TRBJ2-3; 11 nucleotides align to TRBD2. The V gene end was trimmed by 4 bases and the J gene end by 6 bases; junction bases not matched to a gene: 6. The germline V gene encodes CDR1 LGHNA and CDR2 YNFKEQ. This CDR3 region has 15 residues. The CDR3, as DNA: TGTGCCAGCAGCCGGGGACTAGCGGAAGATGATACGCAGTATTTT. This encodes CASSRGLAEDDTQYF.

This clonotype showed up many times. This chain links TRBV20-1 with TRBJ1-1, with 8 positions matching TRBD1. The CDR3 runs 15 residues. Losses at the gene ends were 3 bases for V and 1 base for J; bases not matched to a gene: 7. The V gene's germline CDR1 is DFQATT and CDR2 SNEGSKA (reference sequence). This chain's CDR3 is CSARPRTGPNTEAFF. CDR3 nucleotides: TGCAGTGCTAGGCCCCGGACAGGGCCGAACACTGAAGCTTTCTTT.

The rearrangement joins TRBV14 to TRBJ2-2; perhaps TRBD1 as D (5 bases). V was trimmed by 0 bases and J by 3 bases, leaving 14 bases between them. The germline V gene has CDR1 SGHDN and CDR2 FVKESK. CDR3 length: 17 residues. This chain's CDR3 is CASSQDLRQGDTGELFF. The CDR3 bases are TGTGCCAGCAGCCAAGATCTAAGGCAGGGTGACACCGGGGAGCTGTTTTTT.

This rearrangement joins TRBV7-9 to TRBJ2-3; D remains ambiguous. This CDR3 region has 13 residues. V lost 4 bases and J lost 4, with 9 bases in between. Germline V lookup: CDR1 SEHNR, CDR2 FQNEAQ (reference sequence). The CDR3 region is CASSSRLADTQYF. CDR3 nucleotide sequence: TGTGCCAGCAGCTCACGGCTTGCAGATACGCAGTATTTT. The whole variable domain, remainder taken from reference TRBV7-9 and TRBJ2-3, is DTGVSQNPRHKITKRGQNVTFRCDPISEHNRLYWYRQTLGQGPEFLTYFQNEAQLEKSRLLSDRFSAERPKGSFSTLEIQRTEQGDSAMYLCASSSRLADTQYFGPGTRLTVL.

This clonotype was seen more than once but under ten times. V gene TRBV6-5 combines with J gene TRBJ2-3; perhaps TRBD2 as D (6 bases). Germline-derived CDR1 and CDR2 are MNHEY and SVGAGI. Trimming left V 4 bases short and J 8 bases short, with 22 bases between. The CDR3 is 16 amino acids. CDR3: CASSSGHRGIGGTQYF. CDR3 DNA sequence: TGTGCCAGCAGTTCGGGGCATCGGGGGATAGGCGGTACGCAGTATTTT.

This rearrangement joins TRBV4-1 to TRBJ2-1; a possible D gene is TRBD1 (5 bases). CDR1 is MGHRA and CDR2 is YSYEKL in the germline V gene. Deletions cut 1 base from V and 12 bases from J, with 13 bases between. There are 13 residues in the CDR3. As DNA, the CDR3 is TGCGCCAGCAGCCAAGTGGATTTCCAGGGGCAGTTCTTC. Its protein is CASSQVDFQGQFF.

This clonotype was detected a few times. The CDR3 nucleotides read TGTGCCAGCACCAGCGCCGGGGGGAACCCTGATGACTATGGCTACACCTTC. Translation: CASTSAGGNPDDYGYTF. The chain links TRBV6-2 or TRBV6-3 to TRBJ1-2, with D tentatively TRBD1 (5 bases). Germline V gene data show CDR1 as MNHEY and CDR2 as SVGEGT. The CDR3 totals 17 residues. The ends were cut back, 7 bases at V and 3 bases at J, with 24 bases in the middle.

The CDR3: CAGQTSGNTIYF. The CDR3 DNA is TGTGCCGGACAGACCTCTGGAAACACCATATATTTT. This chain joins TRBV28 and TRBJ1-3, with D tentatively TRBD1 (6 bases). CDR3 length: 12 residues. Trimming stripped 11 bases from V and 0 bases from J, with 8 bases between. Germline CDR1 reads MDHEN; CDR2 reads SYDVKM.

The genes are TRBV29-1 and TRBJ2-7; 9 nucleotides agree with TRBD1. CDR1 is SQVTM, CDR2 ANQGSEA, per germline. This CDR3 spans 15 amino acids. Trimming cost V 4 bases and J 0 bases; bases outside gene matches: 7. In DNA form, the CDR3 reads TGCAGCGTTGGTAAGGGGACAGGGAGCTCCTACGAGCAGTACGTC. Its protein product is CSVGKGTGSSYEQYV.

This clonotype appeared a few times. CDR3 residues: CASSYSPNTGELFF. CDR3 in DNA: TGTGCCAGCAGCTACAGTCCGAACACCGGGGAGCTGTTTTTT. The chain couples TRBV7-3 to TRBJ2-2, with unresolved D. CDR3 length: 14 residues. Deletions cut 4 bases from V and 0 bases from J, with 6 bases between. Germline values: CDR1 SGHTA, CDR2 FQGTGA.

J is TRBJ1-2 and V is TRBV7-6; D call uncertain. Germline values: CDR1 SGHVS, CDR2 FNYEAQ. This CDR3 is 14 amino acids long. Trimming stripped 5 bases from V and 3 bases from J, with 13 bases between. CDR3 in DNA: TGTGCCAGCAGCCCCTGGCGGGGTGACTATGGCTACACCTTC. Its translation: CASSPWRGDYGYTF. Drawing the rest from reference TRBV7-6 and TRBJ1-2, the complete variable domain is GAGVSQSPRYKVTKRGQDVALRCDPISGHVSLYWYRQALGQGPEFLTYFNYEAQQDKSGLPNDRFSAERPEGSISTLTIQRTEQRDSAMYRCASSPWRGDYGYTFGSGTRLTVV.

The rearrangement joins TRBV4-1 to TRBJ2-5; the match to TRBD2 covers 8 bases. The CDR3 is 17 residues long. The germline V gene encodes CDR1 MGHRA and CDR2 YSYEKL. V lost 4 bases, J lost 4 bases, and 14 bases stayed unmatched. The CDR3: CASSLGERGSMLETQYF. The CDR3 coding sequence is TGCGCCAGCAGCCTAGGGGAGCGGGGGTCGATGCTAGAGACCCAGTACTTC.

This clonotype was counted between two and nine times. This rearrangement joins TRBV9 to TRBJ2-7; TRBD1 matches 10 bases. Germline lookup yields CDR1 SGDLS and CDR2 YYNGEE. Trimming removed 4 bases from V and 12 bases from J; junction bases left unmatched: 13. The length of the CDR3 is 14 residues. Here the CDR3 reads CASSSTGTGARRYF. The DNA of the CDR3 is TGTGCCAGCAGCTCTACCGGGACAGGGGCACGCAGGTACTTC. Based on the CDR3 plus reference TRBV9 and TRBJ2-7, the full variable domain is DSGVTQTPKHLITATGQRVTLRCSPRSGDLSVYWYQQSLDQGLQFLIQYYNGEERAKGNILERFSAQQFPDLHSELNLSSLELGDSALYFCASSSTGTGARRYFGPGTRLTVT.

Sample share makes this clonotype medium-sized. The CDR3 here is CASSQGQGVLNQPQHF. As DNA, the CDR3 is TGTGCCAGCAGTCAGGGACAGGGGGTCCTCAATCAGCCCCAGCATTTT. The chain recombines TRBV12-3 or TRBV12-4 with TRBJ1-5; 11 bases are a match to TRBD1. CDR3 length: 16 amino acids. With V trimmed by 5 bases and J by 3 bases, 6 bases remained unmatched.

This clonotype was seen only a few times. The rearrangement links TRBV7-3 to TRBJ1-1, with D possibly being TRBD1 (5 bases). Trimming took off 3 bases at V and 9 bases at J, with 17 bases between the two ends. This CDR3 is 14 amino acids long. Germline CDR1 is SGHTA and CDR2 is FQGTGA. CDR3 sequence reads: CASSFDWGTLKAFF. In DNA form, the CDR3 reads TGTGCCAGCAGCTTCGATTGGGGGACCCTCAAAGCTTTCTTT.

This clonotype was recorded at least ten times. The chain joins TRBV10-2 to TRBJ2-2; D remains unclear. The germline CDR1 and CDR2 sequences are WSHSY and SAAADI. Between the trimmed V and J ends, which lost 3 bases and 8 bases, there was a span of 10 bases. The CDR3 length is 13 residues. CDR3 coding DNA: TGCGCCAGCAGTGAATATCGGGTGGGGGAGCTGTTTTTT. Translating gives CASSEYRVGELFF.

This sequence joins TRBV5-1 and TRBJ2-1; D is possibly TRBD1 (6 bases). The germline V and J ends were trimmed by 3 bases and 8 bases, with 12 bases remaining between them. This CDR3 has 13 amino acids. The germline V gene has CDR1 SGHRS and CDR2 YFSETQ. CDR3 sequence reads: CASSSDSSHEQFF. In DNA, the CDR3 is TGCGCCAGCAGCTCGGACAGTTCCCATGAGCAGTTCTTC.